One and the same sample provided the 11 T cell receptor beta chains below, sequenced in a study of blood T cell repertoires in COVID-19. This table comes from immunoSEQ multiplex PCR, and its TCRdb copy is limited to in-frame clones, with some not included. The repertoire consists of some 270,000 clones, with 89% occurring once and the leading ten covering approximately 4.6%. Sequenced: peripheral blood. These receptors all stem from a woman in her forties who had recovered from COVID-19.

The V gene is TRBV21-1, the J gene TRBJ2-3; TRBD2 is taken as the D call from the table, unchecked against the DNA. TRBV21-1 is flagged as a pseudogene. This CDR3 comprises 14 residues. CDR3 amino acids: CASSKGCSADTQYF. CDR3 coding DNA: TGTGCCAGCAGCAAAGGATGTAGTGCAGATACGCAGTATTTT.

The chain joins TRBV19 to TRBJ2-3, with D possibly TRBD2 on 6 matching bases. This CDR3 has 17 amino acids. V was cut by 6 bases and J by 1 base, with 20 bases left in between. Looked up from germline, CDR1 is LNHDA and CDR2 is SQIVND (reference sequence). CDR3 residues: CASSPLVMASGTDTQYF. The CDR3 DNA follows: TGTGCCAGTAGCCCTCTGGTTATGGCTAGCGGCACAGATACGCAGTATTTT.

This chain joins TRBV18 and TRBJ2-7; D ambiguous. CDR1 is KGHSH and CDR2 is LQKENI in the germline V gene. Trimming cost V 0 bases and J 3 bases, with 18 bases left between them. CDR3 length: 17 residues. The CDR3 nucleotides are TGTGCCAGCTCACCACCGAGTATATCGACTCCCAACTACGAGCAGTACGTC. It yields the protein CASSPPSISTPNYEQYV.

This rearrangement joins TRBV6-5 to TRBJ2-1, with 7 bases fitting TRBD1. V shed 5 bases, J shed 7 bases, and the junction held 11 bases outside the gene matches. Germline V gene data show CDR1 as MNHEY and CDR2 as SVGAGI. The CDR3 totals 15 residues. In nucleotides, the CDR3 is TGTGCCAGCAGTACCGGGACAGACCTGGGGAATGAGCAGTTCTTC. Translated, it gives CASSTGTDLGNEQFF.

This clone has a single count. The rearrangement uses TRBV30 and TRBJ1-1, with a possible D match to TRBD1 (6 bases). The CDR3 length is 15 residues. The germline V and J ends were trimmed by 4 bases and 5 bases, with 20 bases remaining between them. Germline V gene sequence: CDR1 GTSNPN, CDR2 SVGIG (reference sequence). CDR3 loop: CAWTKGATGRTEAFF. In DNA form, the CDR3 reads TGTGCCTGGACCAAAGGGGCAACAGGGAGAACTGAAGCTTTCTTT.

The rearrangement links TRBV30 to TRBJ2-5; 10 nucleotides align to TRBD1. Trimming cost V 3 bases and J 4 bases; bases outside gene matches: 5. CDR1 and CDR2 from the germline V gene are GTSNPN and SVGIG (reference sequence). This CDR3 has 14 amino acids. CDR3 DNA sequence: TGTGCCTGGAGGGGAGGGGACAGGGGAGAGACCCAGTACTTC. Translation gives CAWRGGDRGETQYF.

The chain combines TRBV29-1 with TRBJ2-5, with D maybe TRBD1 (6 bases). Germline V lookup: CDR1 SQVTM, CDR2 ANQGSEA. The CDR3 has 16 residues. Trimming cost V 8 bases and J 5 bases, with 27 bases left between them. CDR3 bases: TGCAGCCTCAGCTACCGGACCACAGGGTGGGGGGAGACCCAGTACTTC. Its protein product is CSLSYRTTGWGETQYF.

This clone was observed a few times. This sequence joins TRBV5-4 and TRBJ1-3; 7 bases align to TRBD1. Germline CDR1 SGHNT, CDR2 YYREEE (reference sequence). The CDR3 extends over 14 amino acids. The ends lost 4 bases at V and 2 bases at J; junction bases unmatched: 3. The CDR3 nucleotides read TGTGCCAGCAGCCCAGGACAGGCTGGAAACACCATATATTTT. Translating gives CASSPGQAGNTIYF.

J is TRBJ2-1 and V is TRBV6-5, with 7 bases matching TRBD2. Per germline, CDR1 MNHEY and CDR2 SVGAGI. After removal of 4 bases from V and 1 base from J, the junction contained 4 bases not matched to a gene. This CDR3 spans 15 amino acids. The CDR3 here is CASSLSGMSYNEQFF. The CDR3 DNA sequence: TGTGCCAGCAGTTTAAGCGGGATGTCCTACAATGAGCAGTTCTTC.

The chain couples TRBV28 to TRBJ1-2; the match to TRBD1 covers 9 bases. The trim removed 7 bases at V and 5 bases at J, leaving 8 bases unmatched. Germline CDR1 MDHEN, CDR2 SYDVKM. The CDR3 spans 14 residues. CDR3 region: CASISGTGPYGYTF. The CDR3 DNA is TGTGCCAGCATCTCCGGGACAGGGCCTTATGGCTACACCTTC.

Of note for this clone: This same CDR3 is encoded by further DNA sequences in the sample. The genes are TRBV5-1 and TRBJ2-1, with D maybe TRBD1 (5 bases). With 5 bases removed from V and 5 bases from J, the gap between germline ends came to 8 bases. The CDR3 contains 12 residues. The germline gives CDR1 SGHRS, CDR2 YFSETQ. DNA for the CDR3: TGCGCCAGCAGGGACAAAGACAATGAGCAGTTCTTC. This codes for CASRDKDNEQFF.